This T cell receptor (beta chain) was captured in a study of shared clonotypes between healthy human individuals. Study-level results: Sequencing depth was expected to affect clonotype sharing among donors.

In regard to this clone: The antigen is not known.

CDR1 and CDR2 (germline): LNHDA, SQIVND (reference sequence). V shed 10 bases and J 3 bases; nucleotides not matched to a gene: 9. This CDR3 spans 13 amino acids. The quantity of DNA used in unsorted PBMC replicate PCRs was around 300 ng, corresponding to 25,000 to 30,000 T cell genomes. Assay: immunoSEQ multiplex PCR; the TCRdb copy retains only in-frame clones and omits some. The table has 450,000 to 600,000 clones, 79% seen once. The TCR was taken from a woman aged 40 to 49 in good health. Some clones in this sample may be carry-over from other donors' samples. The J gene is TRBJ2-7, the V gene TRBV19; 7 nucleotides match TRBD1. Sequencing input: PBMCs. The CDR3 region has the DNA TGTGCCACAAGAACGACAGGGCACTACGAGCAGTACTTC. Translated, it gives CATRTTGHYEQYF. Drawing the rest from reference TRBV19 and TRBJ2-7, the complete variable domain is DGGITQSPKYLFRKEGQNVTLSCEQNLNHDAMYWYRQDPGQGLRLIYYSQIVNDFQKGDIAEGYSVSREKKESFPLTVTSAQKNPTAFYLCATRTTGHYEQYFGPGTRLTVT.